This TCR beta chain was observed in a study of blood T cells in healthy people across ages. The use of a sample-barcoded 5' primer and a J-beta primer mix characterized a second PCR of roughly 7 to 11 cycles. TCRdb fed the 5' RACE reads into MiXCR, producing one record per CDR3 protein. Counted here are around 1,600,000 distinct CDR3 sequences, about 42% occurring once; the ten biggest clones make up around 4%. Total RNA, at least 5 micrograms per sample, was extracted from PBMCs. Germline V gene data show CDR1 as SGHVS and CDR2 as FNYEAQ. This CDR3 comprises 19 residues. Findings and caveats of the study: The long-lived group displayed more naive CD4+ cells, plus higher diversity, than the aged donors did.

Comments on this clonotype: Its antigen is as yet unknown. The junction departs from germline at one end; a sequencing error may be responsible.

J is TRBJ1-1 and V is TRBV7-6; TRBD1 is a possible D gene (5 bases). The source of this sequence is a woman between 18 and 29 years old in good health. Sequenced: blood. The CDR3 DNA follows: TGTGCCAGCAGCCTAGCGGAGTACGGCAGGGTACCCCGGAACACTGAAGCTTTCTTT. It translates to CASSLAEYGRVPRNTEAFF.